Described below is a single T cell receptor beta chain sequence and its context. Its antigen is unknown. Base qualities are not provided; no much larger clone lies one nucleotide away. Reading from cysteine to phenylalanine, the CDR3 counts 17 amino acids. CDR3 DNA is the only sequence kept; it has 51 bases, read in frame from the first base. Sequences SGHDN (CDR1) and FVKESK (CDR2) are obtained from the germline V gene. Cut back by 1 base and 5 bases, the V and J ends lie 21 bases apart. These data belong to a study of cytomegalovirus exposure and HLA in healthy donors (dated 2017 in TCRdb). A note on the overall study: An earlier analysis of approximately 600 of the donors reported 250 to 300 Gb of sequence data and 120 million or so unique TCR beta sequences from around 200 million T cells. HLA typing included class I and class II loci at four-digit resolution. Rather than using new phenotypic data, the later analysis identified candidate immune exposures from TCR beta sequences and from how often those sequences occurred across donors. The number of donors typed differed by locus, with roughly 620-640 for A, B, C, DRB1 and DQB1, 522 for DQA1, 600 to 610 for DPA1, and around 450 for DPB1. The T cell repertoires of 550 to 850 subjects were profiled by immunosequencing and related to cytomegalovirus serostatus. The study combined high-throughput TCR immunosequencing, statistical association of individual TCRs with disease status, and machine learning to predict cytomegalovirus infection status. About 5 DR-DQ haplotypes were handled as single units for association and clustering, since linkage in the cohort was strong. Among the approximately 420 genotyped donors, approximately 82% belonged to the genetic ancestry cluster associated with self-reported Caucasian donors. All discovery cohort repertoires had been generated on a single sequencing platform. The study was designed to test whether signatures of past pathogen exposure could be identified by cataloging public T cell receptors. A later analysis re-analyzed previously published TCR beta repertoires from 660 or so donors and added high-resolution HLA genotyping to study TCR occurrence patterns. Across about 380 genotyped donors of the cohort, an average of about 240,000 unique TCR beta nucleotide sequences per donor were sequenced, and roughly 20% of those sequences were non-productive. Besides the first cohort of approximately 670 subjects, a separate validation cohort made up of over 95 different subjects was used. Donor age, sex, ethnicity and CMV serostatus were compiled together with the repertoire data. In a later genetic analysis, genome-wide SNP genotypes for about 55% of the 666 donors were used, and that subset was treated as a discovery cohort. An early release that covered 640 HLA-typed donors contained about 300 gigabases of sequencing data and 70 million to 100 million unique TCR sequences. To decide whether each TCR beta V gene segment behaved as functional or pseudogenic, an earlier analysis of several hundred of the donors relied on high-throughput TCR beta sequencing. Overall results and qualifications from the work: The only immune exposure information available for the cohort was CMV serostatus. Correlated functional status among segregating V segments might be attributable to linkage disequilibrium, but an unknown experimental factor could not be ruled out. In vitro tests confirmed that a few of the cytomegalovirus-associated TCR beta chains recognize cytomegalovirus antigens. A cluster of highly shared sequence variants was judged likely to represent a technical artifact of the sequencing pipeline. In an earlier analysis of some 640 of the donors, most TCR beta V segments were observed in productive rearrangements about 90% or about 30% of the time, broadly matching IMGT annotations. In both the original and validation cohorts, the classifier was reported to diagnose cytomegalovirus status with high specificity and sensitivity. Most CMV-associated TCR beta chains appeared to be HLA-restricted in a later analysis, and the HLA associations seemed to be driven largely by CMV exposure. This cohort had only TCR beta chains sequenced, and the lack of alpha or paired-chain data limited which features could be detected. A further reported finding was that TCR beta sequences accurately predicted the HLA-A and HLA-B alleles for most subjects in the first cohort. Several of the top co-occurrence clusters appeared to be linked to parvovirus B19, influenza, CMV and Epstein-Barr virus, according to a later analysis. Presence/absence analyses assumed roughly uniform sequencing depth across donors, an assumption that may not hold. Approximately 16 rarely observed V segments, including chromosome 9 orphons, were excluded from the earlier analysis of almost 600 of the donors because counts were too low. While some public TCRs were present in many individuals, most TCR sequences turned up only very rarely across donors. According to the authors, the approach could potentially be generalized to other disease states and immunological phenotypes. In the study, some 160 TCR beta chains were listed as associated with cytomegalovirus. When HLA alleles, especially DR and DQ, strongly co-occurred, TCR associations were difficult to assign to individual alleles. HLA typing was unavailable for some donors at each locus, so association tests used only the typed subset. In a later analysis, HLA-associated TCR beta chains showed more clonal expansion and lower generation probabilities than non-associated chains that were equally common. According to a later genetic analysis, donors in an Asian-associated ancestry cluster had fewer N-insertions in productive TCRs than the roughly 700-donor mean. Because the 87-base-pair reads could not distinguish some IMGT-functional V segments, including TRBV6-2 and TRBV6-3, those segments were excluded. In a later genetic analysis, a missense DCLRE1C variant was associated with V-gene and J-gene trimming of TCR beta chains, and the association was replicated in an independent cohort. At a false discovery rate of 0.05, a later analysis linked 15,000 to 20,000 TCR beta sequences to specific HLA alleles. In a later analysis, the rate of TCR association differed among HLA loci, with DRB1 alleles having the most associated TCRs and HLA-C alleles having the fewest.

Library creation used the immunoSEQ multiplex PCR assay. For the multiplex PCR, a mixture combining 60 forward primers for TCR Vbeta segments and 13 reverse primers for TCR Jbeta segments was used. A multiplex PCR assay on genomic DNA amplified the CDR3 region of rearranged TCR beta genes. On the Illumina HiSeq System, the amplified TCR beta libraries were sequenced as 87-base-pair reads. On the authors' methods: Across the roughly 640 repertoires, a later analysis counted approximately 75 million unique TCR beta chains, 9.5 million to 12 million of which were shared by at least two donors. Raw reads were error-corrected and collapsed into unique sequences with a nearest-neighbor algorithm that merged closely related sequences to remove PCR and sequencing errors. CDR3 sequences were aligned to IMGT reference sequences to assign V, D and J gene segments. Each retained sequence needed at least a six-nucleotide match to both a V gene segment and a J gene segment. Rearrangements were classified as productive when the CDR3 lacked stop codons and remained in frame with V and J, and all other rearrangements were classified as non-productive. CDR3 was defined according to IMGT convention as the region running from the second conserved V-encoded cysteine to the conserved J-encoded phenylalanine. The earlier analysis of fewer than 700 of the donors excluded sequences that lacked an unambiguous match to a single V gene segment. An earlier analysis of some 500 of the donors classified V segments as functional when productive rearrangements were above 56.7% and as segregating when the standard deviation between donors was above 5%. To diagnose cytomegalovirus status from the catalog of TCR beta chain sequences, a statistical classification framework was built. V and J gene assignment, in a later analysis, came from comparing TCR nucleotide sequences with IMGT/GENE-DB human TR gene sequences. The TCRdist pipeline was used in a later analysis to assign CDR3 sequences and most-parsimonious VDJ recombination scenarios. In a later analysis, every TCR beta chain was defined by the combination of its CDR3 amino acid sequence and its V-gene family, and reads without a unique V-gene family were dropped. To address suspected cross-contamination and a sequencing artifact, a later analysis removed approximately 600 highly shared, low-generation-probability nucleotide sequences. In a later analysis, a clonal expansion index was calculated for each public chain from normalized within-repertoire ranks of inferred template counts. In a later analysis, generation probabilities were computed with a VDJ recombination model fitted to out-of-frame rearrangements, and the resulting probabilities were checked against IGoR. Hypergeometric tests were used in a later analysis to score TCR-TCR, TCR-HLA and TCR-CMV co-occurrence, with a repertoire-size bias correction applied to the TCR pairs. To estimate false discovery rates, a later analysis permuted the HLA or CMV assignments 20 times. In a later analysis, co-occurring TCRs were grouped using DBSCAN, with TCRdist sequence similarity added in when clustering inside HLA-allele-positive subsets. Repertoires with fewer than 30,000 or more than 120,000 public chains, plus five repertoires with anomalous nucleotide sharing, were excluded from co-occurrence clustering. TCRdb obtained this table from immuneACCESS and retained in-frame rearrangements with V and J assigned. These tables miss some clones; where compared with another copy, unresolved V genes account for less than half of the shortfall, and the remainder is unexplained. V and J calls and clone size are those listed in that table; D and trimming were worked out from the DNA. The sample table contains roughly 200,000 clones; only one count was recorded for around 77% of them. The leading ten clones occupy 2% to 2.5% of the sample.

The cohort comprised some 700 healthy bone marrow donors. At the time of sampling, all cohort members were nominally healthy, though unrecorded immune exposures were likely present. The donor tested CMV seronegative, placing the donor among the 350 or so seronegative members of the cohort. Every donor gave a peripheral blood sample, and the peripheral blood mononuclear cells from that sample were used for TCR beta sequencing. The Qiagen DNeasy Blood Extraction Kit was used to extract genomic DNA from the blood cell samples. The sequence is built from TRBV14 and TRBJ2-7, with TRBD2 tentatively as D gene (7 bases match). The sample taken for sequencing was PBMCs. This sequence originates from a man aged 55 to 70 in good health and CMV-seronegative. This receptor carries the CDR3 CASSQVWGATSIHEQYF. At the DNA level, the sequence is TGTGCCAGCAGCCAAGTTTGGGGGGCGACTAGCATCCACGAGCAGTACTTC. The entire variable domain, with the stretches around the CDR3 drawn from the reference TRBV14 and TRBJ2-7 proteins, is EAGVTQFPSHSVIEKGQTVTLRCDPISGHDNLYWYRRVMGKEIKFLLHFVKESKQDESGMPNNRFLAERTGGTYSTLKVQPAELEDSGVYFCASSQVWGATSIHEQYFGPGTRLTVT.